Detailed here is one TCR beta chain. What it binds is not known. This sample was taken from a study of cytomegalovirus exposure and HLA in healthy donors. Study results and caveats: Reportedly, HLA-A and HLA-B alleles of most subjects were accurately predicted from TCR beta. An analysis done earlier found most TCR beta V segments productive about 90% or about 30% of the time. Indistinguishable V segments such as TRBV6-2 and TRBV6-3 were excluded.

This CDR3 contains 12 residues. Germline V CDR1 and CDR2: MRHNA, SNTAGT. The V segment lost 10 bases and the J segment 12 bases; nucleotides outside the gene matches: 11. PCR was performed using 60 Vbeta and 13 Jbeta primers. Produced via immunoSEQ multiplex PCR; TCRdb's table is partial and in-frame only. The repertoire holds 120,000 or so clones, with roughly 80% as singletons. The chain joins TRBV6-4 to TRBJ1-2; 10 bases line up with TRBD1. This clonotype was obtained from a female donor in good health and CMV-seropositive. The sample was PBMCs. The CDR3 spells CATGQGENPHTF. CDR3 DNA sequence: TGTGCCACCGGACAGGGGGAAAATCCCCACACCTTC.